This entry lists 9 T cell receptor beta chains sequenced from one sample in a study of vaccination and CD4 T cells after COVID-19. The Oncomine TCR Beta short-read assay was applied to DNA of cultured CD4+ T cells. From the PCR reads, TCRdb called clonotypes with MiXCR, one entry per CDR3 protein. The repertoire holds about 24,000 distinct CDR3 sequences, with about 31% as singletons. Their antigens remain unidentified. Time point given: late sampling 161 to 241 days after vaccination in three convalescent patients. The treatment here: approximately 10-day PBMC culture with coronavirus spike peptide pools or control peptides (ViraFEST assay). The source was CD4+ T cells from blood, cultured in vitro, collected about 7 months after SARS-CoV-2 vaccination. These TCRs come from a human donor who had recovered from COVID-19.

V gene TRBV28 combines with J gene TRBJ2-7; D unresolved. In germline, CDR1 is MDHEN, CDR2 SYDVKM. The CDR3 is 15 residues long. With 2 bases removed from V and 0 bases from J, the gap between germline ends came to 11 bases. The CDR3 region has the DNA TGTGCCAGCAGTTTACTGACGGAAAGCTCCTACGAGCAGTACTTC. As protein: CASSLLTESSYEQYF.

This clonotype has just one count. The J gene is TRBJ2-7, the V gene TRBV6-1; 8 nucleotides align to TRBD2. CDR1 is MNHNS, CDR2 SASEGT, per germline. Trimming cost V 2 bases and J 4 bases; bases outside gene matches: 10. CDR3 size: 16 residues. The CDR3 sequence: CASSEFVSAGEYEQYF. DNA for the CDR3: TGTGCCAGCAGTGAATTTGTCTCAGCGGGAGAGTACGAGCAGTACTTC.

The rearrangement joins TRBV20-1 to TRBJ2-2; D gene ambiguous. The CDR3 is made up of 15 amino acids. V lost 1 base, J lost 3 bases, and 12 bases lay in between. The V gene's germline CDR1 is DFQATT and CDR2 SNEGSKA (reference sequence). As DNA, the CDR3 is TGCAGTGCTAGAGGGTCAGGTGGGGACACCGGGGAGCTGTTTTTT. Its translation: CSARGSGGDTGELFF.

Turning to this clonotype: A read error may account for a junction end that differs from germline. J is TRBJ2-3 and V is TRBV7-8; D may be TRBD2 (5 bases). The CDR3 is 15 residues long. The germline V gene has CDR1 SGHVS and CDR2 FQNEAQ. CDR3 in DNA: TGTGCCAGCTGCTTAGCCCAGCGGAGCACAGATACGCAGTATTTT. Protein sequence: CASCLAQRSTDTQYF.

CDR3 nucleotides: TGCAGTGCCGCCCCCAAGAGCTCCTACGAGCAGTACTTC. Translation gives CSAAPKSSYEQYF. The chain links TRBV20-1 to TRBJ2-7; no definite D call. The CDR3 length is 13 residues. V lost 6 bases and J 0 bases, leaving 12 bases between the germline ends. Per the germline V gene, CDR1 is DFQATT and CDR2 is SNEGSKA (reference sequence).

The rearrangement links TRBV7-9 to TRBJ2-3, with 8 positions matching TRBD2. V lost 5 bases and J lost 6; bases outside the gene matches: 7. Germline V gene sequence: CDR1 SEHNR, CDR2 FQNEAQ (reference sequence). The CDR3 is made up of 14 amino acids. The DNA of the CDR3 is TGTGCCAGCAGCCGGAGTAGCGGGAAGGATACGCAGTATTTT. Its protein product is CASSRSSGKDTQYF.

V gene TRBV6-5 combines with J gene TRBJ2-6; D gene uncertain. The V end lost 0 bases, the J end lost 0 bases, and 24 bases lay between the germline ends. The CDR3 sequence is 22 residues long. The germline CDR1 and CDR2 sequences are MNHEY and SVGAGI. CDR3 residues: CASSYSVDGTARLDSGANVLTF. In DNA form, the CDR3 reads TGTGCCAGCAGTTACTCAGTTGATGGAACGGCACGGTTGGACTCTGGGGCCAACGTCCTGACTTTC.

The rearrangement links TRBV20-1 to TRBJ2-2; 11 bases are a match to TRBD2. Trimming removed 6 bases from V and 6 bases from J; junction bases left unmatched: 9. From germline, CDR1 is DFQATT and CDR2 SNEGSKA (reference sequence). The CDR3 has 15 amino acids. The CDR3 loop reads CSARLAGLVAGELFF. DNA for the CDR3: TGCAGTGCGAGACTAGCGGGATTGGTTGCCGGGGAGCTGTTTTTT.

This clonotype was seen only a few times. The gene calls are TRBV10-3 and TRBJ2-7; D is unresolved. Germline assignment: CDR1 ENHRY and CDR2 SYGVKD. This CDR3 comprises 11 residues. Trimming pared 4 bases from V and 5 bases from J, leaving 6 bases between. DNA for the CDR3: TGTGCCATCAGTGGGTCTCACGAGCAGTACTTC. It encodes CAISGSHEQYF.